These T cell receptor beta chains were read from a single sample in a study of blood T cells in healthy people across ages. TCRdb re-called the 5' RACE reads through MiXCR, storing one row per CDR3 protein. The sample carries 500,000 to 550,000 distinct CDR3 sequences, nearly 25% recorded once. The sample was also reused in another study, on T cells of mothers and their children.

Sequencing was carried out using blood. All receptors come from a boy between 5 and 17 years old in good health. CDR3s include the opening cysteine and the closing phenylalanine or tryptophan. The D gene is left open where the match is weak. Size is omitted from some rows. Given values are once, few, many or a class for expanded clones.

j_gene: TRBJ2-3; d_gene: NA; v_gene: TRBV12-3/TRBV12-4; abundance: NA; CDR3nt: TGTGCCAGCAGTTTCTCGGGGCACCCGAGCACAGATACGCAGTATTTT; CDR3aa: CASSFSGHPSTDTQYF
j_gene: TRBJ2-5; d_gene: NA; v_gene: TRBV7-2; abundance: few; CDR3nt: TGTGCCAGCAGCCGCGCTTGGACAGACCAAGAGACCCTGTACTTC; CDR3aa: CASSRAWTDQETLYF
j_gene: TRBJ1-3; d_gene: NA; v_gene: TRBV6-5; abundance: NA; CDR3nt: TGTGCCAGCAGTCGAAACACCATATATTTT; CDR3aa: CASSRNTIYF
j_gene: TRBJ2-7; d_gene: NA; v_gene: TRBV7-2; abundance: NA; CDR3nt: TGTGCCAGCAGCTTAGAACCTGTGGGCAGGACCTACGAGCAGTACTTC; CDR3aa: CASSLEPVGRTYEQYF
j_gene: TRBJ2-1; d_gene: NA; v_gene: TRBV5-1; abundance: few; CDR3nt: TGCGCCAGCAGCTTGGAGTTCACGGCTAGCTCTAGTGAGCAGTTCTTC; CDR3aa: CASSLEFTASSSEQFF
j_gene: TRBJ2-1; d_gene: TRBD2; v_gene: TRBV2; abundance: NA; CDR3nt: TGTGCCAGCGGGAGCGGGGCCTACAATGAGCAGTTCTTC; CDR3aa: CASGSGAYNEQFF
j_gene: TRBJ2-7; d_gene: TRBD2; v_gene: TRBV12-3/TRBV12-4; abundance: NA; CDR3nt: TGTGCCAGCACCGCGGGAGGCCCGGCCTACGAGCAGTACTTC; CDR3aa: CASTAGGPAYEQYF
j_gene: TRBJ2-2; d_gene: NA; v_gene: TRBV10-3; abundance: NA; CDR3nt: TGTGCCATCAGTGAGGGATGGGACACCGGGGAGCTGTTTTTT; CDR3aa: CAISEGWDTGELFF
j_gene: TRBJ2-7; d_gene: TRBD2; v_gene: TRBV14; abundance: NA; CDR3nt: TGTGCCGGCAGCCAATTCGGGGGGTACGAGCAGTACTTC; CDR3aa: CAGSQFGGYEQYF
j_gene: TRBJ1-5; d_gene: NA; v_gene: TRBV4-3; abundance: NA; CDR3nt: TGCGCCAGCAGCCAAGATGGTTCGGGGGGCAATCAGCCCCAGCATTTT; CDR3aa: CASSQDGSGGNQPQHF
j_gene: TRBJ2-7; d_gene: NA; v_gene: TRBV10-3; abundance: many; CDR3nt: TGTGCCATCAGTGAGGCCGGGGGCGAGCAGTACTTC; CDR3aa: CAISEAGGEQYF
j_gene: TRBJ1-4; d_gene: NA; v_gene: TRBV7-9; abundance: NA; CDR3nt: TGTGCCAGCAGCCGCCGGGACATTAATGAAAAACTGTTTTTT; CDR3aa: CASSRRDINEKLFF
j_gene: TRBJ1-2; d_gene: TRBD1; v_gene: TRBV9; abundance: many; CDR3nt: TGTGCCAGCAGCGACGGACAGGCTAACTATGGCTACACCTTC; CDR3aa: CASSDGQANYGYTF
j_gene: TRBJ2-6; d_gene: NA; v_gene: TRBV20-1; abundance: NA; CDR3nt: TGCAGTGCTAGAGCTCCCTTCAAGGGAACTGGGGCCAACGTCCTGACTTTC; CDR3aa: CSARAPFKGTGANVLTF
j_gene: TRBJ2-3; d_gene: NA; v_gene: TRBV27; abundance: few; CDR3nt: TGTGCCAGCAGTTCATTTGGCACAGATACGCAGTATTTT; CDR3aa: CASSSFGTDTQYF
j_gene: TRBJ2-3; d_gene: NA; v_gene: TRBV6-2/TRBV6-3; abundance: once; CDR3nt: TGTGCCAGCACCTTACTAGCTTCGGATACGCAGTATTTT; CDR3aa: CASTLLASDTQYF
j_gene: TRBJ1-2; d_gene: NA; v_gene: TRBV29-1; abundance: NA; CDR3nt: TGCAGCGTTGAAGACCAGGTTTACTATGGCTACACCTTC; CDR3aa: CSVEDQVYYGYTF
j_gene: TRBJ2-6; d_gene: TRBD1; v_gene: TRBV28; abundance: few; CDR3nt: TGTGCCAGCAGCAAGACAGGGTCTGGGGCCAACGTCCTGACTTTC; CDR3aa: CASSKTGSGANVLTF
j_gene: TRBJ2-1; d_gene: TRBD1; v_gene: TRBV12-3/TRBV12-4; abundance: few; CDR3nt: TGTGCCAGCATAGGGACAGGGACCTACAATGAGCAGTTCTTC; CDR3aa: CASIGTGTYNEQFF
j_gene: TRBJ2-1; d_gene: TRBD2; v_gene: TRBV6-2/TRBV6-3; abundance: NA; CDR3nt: TGTGCCAGCAGTTACTCGGAGGGAGGGCCCTACAATGAGCAGTTCTTC; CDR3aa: CASSYSEGGPYNEQFF
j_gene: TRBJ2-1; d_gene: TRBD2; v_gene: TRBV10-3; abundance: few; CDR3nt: TGTGCCATCAGGGGGGCTAGCGGGTACAATGAGCAGTTCTTC; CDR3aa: CAIRGASGYNEQFF
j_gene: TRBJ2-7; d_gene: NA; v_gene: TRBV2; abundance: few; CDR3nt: TGTGCCAGCAGTGAAGAGGTTTACGAGCAGTACTTC; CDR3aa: CASSEEVYEQYF
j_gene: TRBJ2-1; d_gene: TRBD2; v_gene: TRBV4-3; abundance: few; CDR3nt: TGCGCCAGCAGCCAAGATATAACTAGCGGGGGAAGCAGGGGGTTCTTC; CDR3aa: CASSQDITSGGSRGFF
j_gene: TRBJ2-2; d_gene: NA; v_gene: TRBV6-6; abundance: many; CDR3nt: TGTGCCAGCAATAGGGGGAGTGTAACCGGGGAGCTGTTTTTT; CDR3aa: CASNRGSVTGELFF
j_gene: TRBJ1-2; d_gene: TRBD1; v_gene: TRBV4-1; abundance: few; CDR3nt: TGCGCCAGCAGCGCCCCCGGGACAGCTTATGGCTACACCTTC; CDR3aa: CASSAPGTAYGYTF
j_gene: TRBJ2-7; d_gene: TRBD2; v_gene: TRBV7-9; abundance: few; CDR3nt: TGTGCCAGCAGCTCTACTAGCGGGGAACCGACTGGCTCCTACGAGCAGTACTTC; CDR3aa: CASSSTSGEPTGSYEQYF
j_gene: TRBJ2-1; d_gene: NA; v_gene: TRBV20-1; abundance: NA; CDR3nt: TGCAGTGCTAGAGATTGGGCGGGTGCCTACAATGAGCAGTTCTTC; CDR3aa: CSARDWAGAYNEQFF
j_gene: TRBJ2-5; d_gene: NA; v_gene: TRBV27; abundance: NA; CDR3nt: TGTGCCAGCAGTTACGTGCCAGAGCAAGAGACCCAGTACTTC; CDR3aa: CASSYVPEQETQYF